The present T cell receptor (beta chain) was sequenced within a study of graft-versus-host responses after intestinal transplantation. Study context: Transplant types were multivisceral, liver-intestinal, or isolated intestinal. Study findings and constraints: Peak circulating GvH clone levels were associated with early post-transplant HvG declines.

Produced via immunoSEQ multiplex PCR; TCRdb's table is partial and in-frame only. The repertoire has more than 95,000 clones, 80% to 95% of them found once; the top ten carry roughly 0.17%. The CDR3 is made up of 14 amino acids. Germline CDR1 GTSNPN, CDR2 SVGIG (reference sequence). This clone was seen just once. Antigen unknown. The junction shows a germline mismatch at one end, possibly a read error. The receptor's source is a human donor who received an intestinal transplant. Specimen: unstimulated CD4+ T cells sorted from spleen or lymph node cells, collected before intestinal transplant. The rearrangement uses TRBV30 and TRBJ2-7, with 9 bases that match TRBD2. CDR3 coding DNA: TGTGCCTGGAACCTTGAGTTAGCGGGGGCCGTTGGGAACTTC. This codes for CAWNLELAGAVGNF.